This section outlines one T cell receptor beta chain sequence together with its context. Its antigen is unidentified. The data derive from a study of T-cell memory formation after mild COVID-19. Across the study: Each donor largely had its own TCR clusters. Overall study findings and caveats: Shrinking CD4+ clones resided mostly in CM and EM, and CD8+ ones in EMRA. Prior to infection, memory already included some responding clones, suggesting cross-reactive memory joined. Day 15 to 85 contracting clones showed balanced CD4/CD8; later expanders leaned CD4+.

TCRdb itself ran the 5' RACE reads through MiXCR, one entry per CDR3 protein. The sample shows a few hundred thousand distinct CDR3 sequences, less than 25% of them seen only once. This CDR3 contains 13 residues. V was pared by 3 bases and J by 7 bases, with 10 bases between. CDR1 SGHRS and CDR2 YFSETQ come from the germline V gene. The TCR was taken from an adult woman who had mild COVID-19 (a few samples of this study predate the infection). Cell type and time point are not known. The chain combines TRBV5-1 with TRBJ1-4; D perhaps matches TRBD1 (5 bases). The sequenced sample consisted of PBMCs or a T cell subset sorted from them (not recorded which). The CDR3 coding sequence is TGCGCCAGCAGCTCGACTGGGGGTGAAAAACTGTTTTTT. Amino acid sequence: CASSSTGGEKLFF.